This T cell receptor beta chain was profiled in a study of regulatory T cells in long-lasting Graves disease. Study overall: Patients with new Graves' disease had used antithyroid drugs below 3 months.

Germline loops: CDR1 SNHLY, CDR2 FYNNEI. The CDR3 contains 12 residues. V lost 6 bases and J lost 4, with 7 bases in between. Investigators prepared the TCR beta libraries by applying iRepertoire HTBI primers and Arm-PCR of CDR3 regions. Per the original methods: Identified segments across samples numbered just over 60 TRBV and approximately 13 TRBJ. MiXCR, applied by TCRdb to the multiplex PCR reads, yields one record per CDR3 protein. TCRdb, not the authors, supplied the V and J calls. The sample has around 480,000 distinct CDR3 sequences, about 16% seen once. Time point of the sample: newly diagnosed GD, antithyroid drugs for less than 3 months. Preparation of the TCR library used RNA extracted from PBMCs. The same sample was also used in a study of T cells in Graves' hyperthyroidism and ophthalmopathy. In that study: Clinical symptoms, serum thyroxine, TRAb, thyroid ultrasound and orbital computed tomography informed diagnoses. HTBI primers were the set used in a first-round RT-PCR of the TCR CDR3.

V usage is TRBV2 and J usage is TRBJ2-1, with unresolved D. The specimen was peripheral blood mononuclear cells (PBMCs), collected at new diagnosis, from a patient treated with antithyroid drugs. The clonotype originates from a woman aged 35-65 years with Graves disease. The CDR3, as DNA: TGTGCCAGCAGAGTTGATTACAATGAGCAGTTCTTC. It yields the protein CASRVDYNEQFF.